This is a list of T cell receptor beta chains from one sample in a study of blood T cells in healthy people across ages. TCRdb fed the 5' RACE reads into MiXCR, producing one record per CDR3 protein. Seen here are over 700,000 distinct CDR3 sequences, roughly 25% observed once, and the top ten hold 9% to 9.5%. This same sample was also part of a study on T cells of mothers and their children.

The sequencing sample was made of blood. All receptors come from a boy younger than 18 in good health. Each CDR3 is given with its conserved first and last residue. The order of the fields is clone size, V gene, CDR3 length, D gene, J gene, CDR3 protein, CDR3 DNA. The D gene is left open where the match is weak. Size tells how often a clone was seen (once, few, many) or the class of an expanded clone, and some rows leave it out.

few	TRBV11-3	11	.	TRBJ2-3	CASSLEGAPYF	TGTGCCAGCAGCTTGGAGGGGGCGCCGTATTTT
.	TRBV5-5	16	TRBD2	TRBJ2-1	CASSPLAGTSVGEQFF	TGTGCCAGCAGCCCCCTAGCGGGAACTTCCGTGGGTGAGCAGTTCTTC
few	TRBV20-1	11	TRBD2	TRBJ2-3	CSGRGLDTQYF	TGCAGCGGGAGGGGTCTGGATACGCAGTATTTT
many	TRBV20-1	13	TRBD1	TRBJ2-7	CSAREDRDYEQYF	TGCAGTGCTAGAGAGGACAGGGACTACGAGCAGTACTTC
few	TRBV7-9	15	TRBD2	TRBJ2-7	CASSLGASGGYEQYF	TGTGCCAGCAGCTTAGGTGCTAGCGGGGGCTACGAGCAGTACTTC
.	TRBV5-1	17	.	TRBJ2-7	CASSLGFPAGQLYEQYF	TGCGCCAGCAGCTTGGGGTTTCCGGCGGGACAACTATACGAGCAGTACTTC
.	TRBV7-3	13	.	TRBJ2-7	CASRSSGAYEQYF	TGTGCCAGCAGGTCATCAGGGGCCTACGAGCAGTACTTC
.	TRBV20-1	13	.	TRBJ2-5	CSAAPTAQETQYF	TGCAGTGCAGCGCCGACTGCACAAGAGACCCAGTACTTC
.	TRBV3-1	13	.	TRBJ1-2	CASSSKEQYGYTF	TGTGCCAGCAGCTCGAAGGAACAGTATGGCTACACCTTC
few	TRBV11-2	15	TRBD1	TRBJ2-7	CASSRHRDRGYEQYF	TGTGCCAGCAGTCGGCACCGGGACAGGGGGTACGAGCAGTACTTC
.	TRBV11-2	16	.	TRBJ2-7	CASKKWGQAGSYEQYF	TGTGCCAGCAAAAAATGGGGGCAGGCCGGCTCCTACGAGCAGTACTTC
few	TRBV10-3	13	.	TRBJ2-5	CAITKQGERTQYF	TGTGCCATCACTAAACAGGGCGAGCGGACCCAGTACTTC
.	TRBV4-3	18	TRBD2	TRBJ2-3	CASSQRARGGLSTDTQYF	TGCGCCAGCAGTCAGAGAGCTCGGGGGGGCCTTAGCACAGATACGCAGTATTTT
.	TRBV29-1	16	TRBD2	TRBJ2-1	CSVEDILAGEYNEQFF	TGCAGCGTTGAGGATATCCTAGCGGGGGAGTACAATGAGCAGTTCTTC
.	TRBV28	15	.	TRBJ2-1	CASSTSGNFYNEQFF	TGTGCCAGCAGCACAAGCGGAAATTTCTACAATGAGCAGTTCTTC
.	TRBV4-3	13	.	TRBJ1-1	CASSQAKGTEAFF	TGCGCCAGCAGCCAAGCTAAAGGGACTGAAGCTTTCTTT
.	TRBV29-1	12	.	TRBJ2-3	CSVEGDTDTQYF	TGCAGCGTTGAGGGGGACACAGATACGCAGTATTTT
.	TRBV20-1	15	TRBD1	TRBJ2-3	CSARDPTGYADTQYF	TGCAGTGCTAGGGATCCGACAGGGTATGCAGATACGCAGTATTTT
.	TRBV7-2	14	.	TRBJ2-5	CASSPGHQSATQYF	TGTGCCAGCAGCCCTGGTCACCAGTCGGCGACCCAGTACTTC
.	TRBV13	17	.	TRBJ1-6	CASSLGTASSYNSPLHF	TGTGCCAGCAGCTTAGGGACAGCGAGCTCCTATAATTCACCCCTCCACTTT
once	TRBV9	14	.	TRBJ2-2	CASSVAIAGGELFF	TGTGCCAGCAGCGTAGCGATCGCAGGTGGGGAGCTGTTTTTT